This record covers a single TCR beta chain. The sample is drawn from a study of response to subunit inactivated influenza vaccine. MiXCR, run by TCRdb on the RT-PCR reads, gives a single entry per CDR3 protein. In the table there are more than 700,000 distinct CDR3 sequences, over 20% of which are singletons. Sequenced material: PBMCs from blood, taken around 5 days after vaccination. This receptor was taken from a man in his fifties or sixties who received an inactivated influenza vaccine.

The CDR3 reads CATSDRTALGIDAQYF. The CDR3 coding sequence is TGTGCCACCAGTGATAGGACAGCGTTGGGGATAGATGCCCAGTACTTC. The chain couples TRBV24-1 to TRBJ2-5; D is perhaps TRBD1 (6 bases). Trimming pared 3 bases from V and 9 bases from J, leaving 22 bases between. CDR1 and CDR2 (germline): KGHDR, SFDVKD. The CDR3 totals 16 residues.